This T cell receptor beta chain was captured by sequencing in a study of cytomegalovirus exposure and HLA in healthy donors. Findings and caveats of the study: Associated with cytomegalovirus, according to the listing, were some 150 TCR beta chains. TRBV6-2, TRBV6-3 and some other V segments were unresolvable in 87-base-pair reads.

Primers: 60 Vbeta forward and 13 Jbeta reverse. Here immunoSEQ multiplex PCR was the method, and the copy in TCRdb shows in-frame clones only, minus some. The sample shows roughly 190,000 clones, approximately 86% of them seen only once. A single count supports this clone. Its antigen is still unknown. The CDR3 is made up of 17 amino acids. The germline CDR1 and CDR2 sequences are MDHEN and SYDVKM. V shed 4 bases and J 0 bases; nucleotides not matched to a gene: 5. Sequenced: PBMCs. This TCR was recovered from a young woman in good health and CMV-seronegative. V usage is TRBV28 and J usage is TRBJ1-5; 11 bases are a match to TRBD1. CDR3 sequence reads: CASSSGTGGYSNQPQHF. CDR3 nucleotides: TGTGCCAGCAGTTCCGGGACAGGGGGTTATAGCAATCAGCCCCAGCATTTT.